The 14 T cell receptor beta chains listed next were all sequenced from one sample in a study of T cell repertoires in cytomegalovirus infection. These TCRs' antigens remain unknown. TCRdb passed the reads through MiXCR, listing each CDR3 protein once. The sample shows around 300,000 distinct CDR3 sequences, roughly 25% of them seen only once. The sample here was cultured PBMCs, taken from culture after CMV antigen stimulation. Receptor source: a human donor in good health (CMV status not recorded). Some clones in this sample may be carry-over from other donors' samples.

The CDR3 loop reads CSANQGAGRNIQYF. Here the CDR3 DNA reads TGCAGTGCCAACCAGGGGGCTGGACGGAACATTCAGTACTTC. V usage is TRBV20-1 and J usage is TRBJ2-4, with 8 bases fitting TRBD1. The CDR3 covers 14 residues. Germline V gene lookup returns CDR1 DFQATT and CDR2 SNEGSKA (reference sequence). The V gene end was trimmed by 6 bases and the J gene end by 7 bases; junction bases not matched to a gene: 11.

This chain joins TRBV7-8 and TRBJ2-2; 9 bases fit TRBD1. V was pared by 5 bases and J by 1 base, with 5 bases of the junction left unmatched. There are 16 residues in the CDR3. Germline V lookup: CDR1 SGHVS, CDR2 FQNEAQ. CDR3 in DNA: TGTGCCAGCAGCGTAACGGGACAGGGGAACACCGGGGAGCTGTTTTTT. Translation gives CASSVTGQGNTGELFF. The full variable domain, completed using reference TRBV7-8 and TRBJ2-2, is GAGVSQSPRYKVAKRGQDVALRCDPISGHVSLFWYQQALGQGPEFLTYFQNEAQLDKSGLPSDRFFAERPEGSVSTLKIQRTQQEDSAVYLCASSVTGQGNTGELFFGEGSRLTVL.

This clonotype was counted between two and nine times. The rearrangement joins TRBV15 to TRBJ1-4; no clear D. The germline V and J ends were trimmed by 0 bases and 6 bases, with 11 bases remaining between them. Germline V gives CDR1 LNHNV, CDR2 YYDKDF (reference sequence). This CDR3 spans 15 amino acids. The CDR3 here is CATSRERTVDEKLFF. CDR3 coding DNA: TGTGCCACCAGCAGAGAGCGGACGGTAGATGAAAAACTGTTTTTT.

This chain connects TRBV6-1 to TRBJ2-1; TRBD1 agrees at 7 bases. The V gene end was trimmed by 6 bases and the J gene end by 1 base; junction bases not matched to a gene: 6. Germline CDR1 and CDR2: MNHNS and SASEGT. The CDR3 has 15 residues. The CDR3 bases are TGTGCCAGCAGCCATTTACAGGGGTCCTACAATGAGCAGTTCTTC. Its translation is CASSHLQGSYNEQFF.

The rearrangement uses TRBV5-1 and TRBJ2-3; 7 bases agree with TRBD1. This CDR3 has 14 amino acids. Losses at the gene ends were 1 base for V and 8 bases for J; bases not matched to a gene: 7. Looked up from germline, CDR1 is SGHRS and CDR2 is YFSETQ. The CDR3 DNA is TGCGCCAGCAGCTTGTCTCAGGCAGGGGGTACGCAGTATTTT. Translating it yields CASSLSQAGGTQYF.

The rearrangement joins TRBV19 to TRBJ1-2, with 7 bases identical to TRBD1. The CDR3 runs to 17 residues. Trimming at V came to 3 bases and at J to 0 bases, leaving 10 bases not matched to a gene. Germline V gene data show CDR1 as LNHDA and CDR2 as SQIVND (reference sequence). As DNA, the CDR3 is TGTGCCAGTAGTATGATGCAGGGGGATAATACTAACTATGGCTACACCTTC. Protein: CASSMMQGDNTNYGYTF. The variable domain in full, with the rest retrieved from reference TRBV19 and TRBJ1-2, is DGGITQSPKYLFRKEGQNVTLSCEQNLNHDAMYWYRQDPGQGLRLIYYSQIVNDFQKGDIAEGYSVSREKKESFPLTVTSAQKNPTAFYLCASSMMQGDNTNYGYTFGSGTRLTVV.

The chain combines TRBV7-6 with TRBJ1-3; D remains unclear. CDR3 length: 17 amino acids. Germline CDR1 is SGHVS and CDR2 is FNYEAQ. Trimming removed 0 bases at V and 0 bases at J, with 12 bases between. CDR3 nucleotide sequence: TGTGCCAGCAGCTTAGCGCGTGGCACTACCTCTGGAAACACCATATATTTT. Encoded protein: CASSLARGTTSGNTIYF.

This clonotype was counted between two and nine times. The chain combines TRBV29-1 with TRBJ2-1; TRBD2 matches 15 bases. Germline CDR1 and CDR2: SQVTM and ANQGSEA. The CDR3 sequence is 16 residues long. Trimming took 6 bases from V and 1 from J; bases not matched to a gene: 4. The chain's CDR3 is CSVGGTSGRSYNEQFF. The CDR3 DNA reads TGCAGCGTCGGCGGGACTAGCGGGAGGTCCTACAATGAGCAGTTCTTC.

The rearrangement joins TRBV19 to TRBJ1-5; D possibly corresponds to TRBD1 (6 bases). The germline CDR1 and CDR2 sequences are LNHDA and SQIVND (reference sequence). V was cut by 3 bases and J by 1 base, with 19 bases left in between. This CDR3 has 18 amino acids. CDR3 DNA sequence: TGTGCCAGTAGTATTCCACAGGGCGTTGCTTCGAGCAATCAGCCCCAGCATTTT. This sequence encodes CASSIPQGVASSNQPQHF.

The V gene is TRBV11-2, the J gene TRBJ2-7; tentative D call: TRBD1 (5 bases). CDR1 and CDR2 (germline): SGHAT, FQNNGV. Deletions cut 6 bases from V and 5 bases from J, with 11 bases between. The CDR3 totals 12 residues. The CDR3 protein is CASSKQGNEQYV. The CDR3 bases are TGTGCCAGCAGTAAGCAGGGCAACGAGCAGTACGTC.

Ten or more counts support this clonotype. The chain links TRBV28 to TRBJ2-6, with 8 positions matching TRBD1. Germline V gives CDR1 MDHEN, CDR2 SYDVKM. The CDR3 covers 18 residues. Trimming took 2 bases from V and 0 from J; bases not matched to a gene: 6. DNA for the CDR3: TGTGCCAGCAGTTTAAGGACAGGGAGAAACTCTGGGGCCAACGTCCTGACTTTC. Encoded protein: CASSLRTGRNSGANVLTF.

The chain recombines TRBV6-2 or TRBV6-3 with TRBJ2-1, with D unresolved. The CDR3 consists of 13 residues. V lost 6 bases and J lost 2, with 8 bases in between. The germline CDR1 and CDR2 sequences are MNHEY and SVGEGT. DNA for the CDR3: TGTGCCAGCAGCCAGGACCCCTACAATGAGCAGTTCTTC. Translated: CASSQDPYNEQFF.

This clonotype was counted between two and nine times. This chain connects TRBV28 to TRBJ2-1; the D gene could be TRBD1 or TRBD2 (5 bases each). Trimming shortened V by 5 bases and J by 3 bases, and 14 bases separated the two germline ends. Germline CDR1 and CDR2: MDHEN and SYDVKM. CDR3 length: 15 amino acids. The CDR3 DNA reads as TGTGCCAGCAGTCTGCCGGGACCACTCTACAATGAGCAGTTCTTC. Translated, it gives CASSLPGPLYNEQFF.

The V gene is TRBV7-2, the J gene TRBJ1-2; D call uncertain. The CDR3 sequence is 15 residues long. Germline CDR1 and CDR2: SGHTA and FQGNSA. V was clipped by 6 bases and J by 8 bases, with 22 bases between them. CDR3 protein: CASSKEDGLLGGYTF. The CDR3 DNA reads TGTGCCAGCAGTAAAGAGGACGGCCTCCTAGGGGGCTACACCTTC.